This T cell receptor beta chain was identified during a study of T-cell memory formation after mild COVID-19. CDR3 length: 14 amino acids. Germline CDR1 SGHVS, CDR2 FNYEAQ. Deletions cut 5 bases from V and 7 bases from J, with 18 bases between. TCRdb ran MiXCR on the 5' RACE reads and lists one entry per CDR3 protein. Found here are about 340,000 distinct CDR3 sequences, roughly 14% of them singletons; the top ten hold around a fifth. This clonotype came up a few times. The TCR comes from a man younger than 35 who had mild COVID-19 (a few samples of this study predate the infection). Cell type and time point are not known. The sequenced sample was PBMCs or a T cell subset sorted from them (not recorded which). The rearrangement uses TRBV7-6 and TRBJ2-7; D is unclear. The CDR3 coding sequence is TGTGCCAGCAGCCCCGCGACGAGCTCCAGGGAGCAGTACTTC. This translates into CASSPATSSREQYF.